A single TCR beta chain is shown here with its context. The antigen remains unidentified. The data are from a study of precursors of human CD4 cytotoxic T cells. TCRdb reanalysed the reads using MiXCR and keeps one entry per CDR3 protein. This sample contains over 60 distinct CDR3 sequences. The study's findings and limits: This human observational design limits firm conclusions on precursor-effector directionality. Expanded effector clonotypes made up more of IL-7Rhigh TEMRA clonotypes than TEM or TCM clonotypes. TCM and TEM repertoires were more diverse than either TEMRA subset's repertoire.

Four sorted CD4+ memory subsets, central memory, effector memory, IL-7R-high TEMRA and IL-7R-negative TEMRA, were UMI-sequenced. There are 14 residues in the CDR3. Per germline, CDR1 DFQATT and CDR2 SNEGSKA (reference sequence). Germline trimming cut 5 bases from V and 6 bases from J; bases unmatched to any gene: 6. The TCR sequence derives from a human donor in good health. Material: memory CD4+ T cells from blood (PBMCs). This chain uses TRBV20-1 with TRBJ2-2, with 10 bases matching TRBD2. CDR3 amino acids: CSAYLAGAPGELFF. For the CDR3, the DNA is TGCAGTGCTTACCTAGCGGGAGCCCCCGGGGAGCTGTTTTTT.